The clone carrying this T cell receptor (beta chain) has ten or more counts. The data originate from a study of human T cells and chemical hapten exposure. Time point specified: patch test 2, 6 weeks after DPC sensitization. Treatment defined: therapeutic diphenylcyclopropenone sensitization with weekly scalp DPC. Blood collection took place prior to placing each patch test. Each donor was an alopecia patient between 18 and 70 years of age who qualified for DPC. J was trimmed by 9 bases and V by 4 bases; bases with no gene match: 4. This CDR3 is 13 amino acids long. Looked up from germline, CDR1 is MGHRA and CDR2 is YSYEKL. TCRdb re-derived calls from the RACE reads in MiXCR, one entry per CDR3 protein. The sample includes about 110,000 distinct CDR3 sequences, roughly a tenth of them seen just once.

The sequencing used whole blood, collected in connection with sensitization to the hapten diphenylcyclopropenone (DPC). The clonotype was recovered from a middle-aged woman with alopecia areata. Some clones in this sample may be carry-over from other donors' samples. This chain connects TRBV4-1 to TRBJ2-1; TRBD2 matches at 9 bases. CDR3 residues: CASSLGLAFEQFF. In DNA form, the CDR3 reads TGCGCCAGCAGCCTCGGACTAGCGTTTGAGCAGTTCTTC.